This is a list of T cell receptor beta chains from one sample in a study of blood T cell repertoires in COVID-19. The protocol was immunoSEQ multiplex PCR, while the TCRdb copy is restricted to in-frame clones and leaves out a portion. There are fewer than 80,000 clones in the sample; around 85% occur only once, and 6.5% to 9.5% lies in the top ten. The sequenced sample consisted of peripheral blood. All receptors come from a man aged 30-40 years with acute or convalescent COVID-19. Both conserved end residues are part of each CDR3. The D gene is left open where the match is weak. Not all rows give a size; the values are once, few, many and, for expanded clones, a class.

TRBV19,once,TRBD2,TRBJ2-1,TGTGCCAGTAGGCCAAGACTAGCGGGGGGAAGCTCCTACAATGAGCAGTTCTTC,CASRPRLAGGSSYNEQFF
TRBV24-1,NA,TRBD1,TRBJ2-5,TGTGCCACCAGTAAAGGGACAGGGATAACGGCAGAGACCCAGTACTTC,CATSKGTGITAETQYF
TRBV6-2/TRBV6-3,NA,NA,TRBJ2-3,TGTGCCAGCAGCCGAGAGGGCTACTTGGATACGCAGTATTTT,CASSREGYLDTQYF
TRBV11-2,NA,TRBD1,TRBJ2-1,TGTGCCAGCAGCCTCTCCAGGGACAGTTACAATGAGCAGTTCTTC,CASSLSRDSYNEQFF
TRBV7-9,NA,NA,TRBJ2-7,TGTGCCAGCAGCTTAGATGTGACAAACGGGCAGTACTTC,CASSLDVTNGQYF
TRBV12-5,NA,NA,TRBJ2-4,TGTGCTAGTGGTTGGGAGAAGAGGGGACTCCCCACAATAGCCAAAAACATTCAGTACTTC,CASGWEKRGLPTIAKNIQYF
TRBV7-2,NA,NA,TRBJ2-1,TGTGCCAGCAGCTTGAGGGGGAAGAGCGAGTTCGATGAGCAGTTCTTC,CASSLRGKSEFDEQFF
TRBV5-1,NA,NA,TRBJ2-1,TGCGCCAGCAGCGGGGGAGGGGGGCCCAGCTCCTACAATGAGCAGTTCTTC,CASSGGGGPSSYNEQFF
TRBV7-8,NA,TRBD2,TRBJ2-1,TGTGCCAGCAGCTTAGTAGCCGCCGGGACTAGCTTTGAGCAGTTCTTC,CASSLVAAGTSFEQFF
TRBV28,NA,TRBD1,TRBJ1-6,TGTGCCAGCAGTGCCCCGACAGGGGGGGAATCACCCCTCCACTTT,CASSAPTGGESPLHF
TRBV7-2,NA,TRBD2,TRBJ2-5,TGTGCCAGCAGCCCGCGGACTAGTCGGGAGACCCAGTACTTC,CASSPRTSRETQYF
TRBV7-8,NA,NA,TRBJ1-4,TGTGCCAGCAGCTTAGGGCCAGGGAACGTCGAGAAACTGTTTTTT,CASSLGPGNVEKLFF
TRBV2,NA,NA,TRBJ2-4,TGTGCCAGCAGTAACCAGGGCCGGTCAAGCAAAAACATTCAGTACTTC,CASSNQGRSSKNIQYF
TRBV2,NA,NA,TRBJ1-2,TGTGCCAGCATTGAGTCCCGAATCGGCTATGGCTACACCTTC,CASIESRIGYGYTF
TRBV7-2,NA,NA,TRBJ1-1,TGTGCCAGCAGCTCAGGGGCAGGACTCAACACTGAAGCTTTCTTT,CASSSGAGLNTEAFF
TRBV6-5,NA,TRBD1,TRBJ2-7,TGTGCCAGCAGTCAGACAGGGTTTAACAACGAGCAGTACTTC,CASSQTGFNNEQYF
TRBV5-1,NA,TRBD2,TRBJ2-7,TGCGCCAGCCGCGAAGGGCGCTTAGCGGGAGAGCAGTACTTC,CASREGRLAGEQYF
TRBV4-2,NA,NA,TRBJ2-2,TGTGCCAGCAGCCAAGAAGGAGCGGCGAACACCGGGGAGCTGTTTTTT,CASSQEGAANTGELFF
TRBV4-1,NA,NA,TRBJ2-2,TGCGCCAGCAGAGGGGTAGCCGCGATTGGAGGGGAGCTGTTTTTT,CASRGVAAIGGELFF
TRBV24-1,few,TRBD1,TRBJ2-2,TGTGCCACCAGTGATTCCGGACAGGTGAACACCGGGGAGCTGTTTTTT,CATSDSGQVNTGELFF
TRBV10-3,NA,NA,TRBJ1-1,TGTGCCATCAGCAAGACAGAGAACACTGAAGCTTTCTTT,CAISKTENTEAFF
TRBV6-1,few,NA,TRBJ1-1,TGTGCCAGCAGTTTCCAGGGGAACCAGGGAGCTTTCTTT,CASSFQGNQGAFF
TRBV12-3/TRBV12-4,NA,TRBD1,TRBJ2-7,TGTGCCAGCAGAACCAACAGGGGAGAGCAGTACTTC,CASRTNRGEQYF
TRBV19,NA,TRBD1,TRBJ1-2,TGTGCCAGTCGCCCGGGACAGGCGTTGTATGGCTACACCTTC,CASRPGQALYGYTF
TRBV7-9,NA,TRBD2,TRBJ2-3,TGTGCCAGCAGCAGAGCGGGAAGCACAGATACGCAGTATTTT,CASSRAGSTDTQYF